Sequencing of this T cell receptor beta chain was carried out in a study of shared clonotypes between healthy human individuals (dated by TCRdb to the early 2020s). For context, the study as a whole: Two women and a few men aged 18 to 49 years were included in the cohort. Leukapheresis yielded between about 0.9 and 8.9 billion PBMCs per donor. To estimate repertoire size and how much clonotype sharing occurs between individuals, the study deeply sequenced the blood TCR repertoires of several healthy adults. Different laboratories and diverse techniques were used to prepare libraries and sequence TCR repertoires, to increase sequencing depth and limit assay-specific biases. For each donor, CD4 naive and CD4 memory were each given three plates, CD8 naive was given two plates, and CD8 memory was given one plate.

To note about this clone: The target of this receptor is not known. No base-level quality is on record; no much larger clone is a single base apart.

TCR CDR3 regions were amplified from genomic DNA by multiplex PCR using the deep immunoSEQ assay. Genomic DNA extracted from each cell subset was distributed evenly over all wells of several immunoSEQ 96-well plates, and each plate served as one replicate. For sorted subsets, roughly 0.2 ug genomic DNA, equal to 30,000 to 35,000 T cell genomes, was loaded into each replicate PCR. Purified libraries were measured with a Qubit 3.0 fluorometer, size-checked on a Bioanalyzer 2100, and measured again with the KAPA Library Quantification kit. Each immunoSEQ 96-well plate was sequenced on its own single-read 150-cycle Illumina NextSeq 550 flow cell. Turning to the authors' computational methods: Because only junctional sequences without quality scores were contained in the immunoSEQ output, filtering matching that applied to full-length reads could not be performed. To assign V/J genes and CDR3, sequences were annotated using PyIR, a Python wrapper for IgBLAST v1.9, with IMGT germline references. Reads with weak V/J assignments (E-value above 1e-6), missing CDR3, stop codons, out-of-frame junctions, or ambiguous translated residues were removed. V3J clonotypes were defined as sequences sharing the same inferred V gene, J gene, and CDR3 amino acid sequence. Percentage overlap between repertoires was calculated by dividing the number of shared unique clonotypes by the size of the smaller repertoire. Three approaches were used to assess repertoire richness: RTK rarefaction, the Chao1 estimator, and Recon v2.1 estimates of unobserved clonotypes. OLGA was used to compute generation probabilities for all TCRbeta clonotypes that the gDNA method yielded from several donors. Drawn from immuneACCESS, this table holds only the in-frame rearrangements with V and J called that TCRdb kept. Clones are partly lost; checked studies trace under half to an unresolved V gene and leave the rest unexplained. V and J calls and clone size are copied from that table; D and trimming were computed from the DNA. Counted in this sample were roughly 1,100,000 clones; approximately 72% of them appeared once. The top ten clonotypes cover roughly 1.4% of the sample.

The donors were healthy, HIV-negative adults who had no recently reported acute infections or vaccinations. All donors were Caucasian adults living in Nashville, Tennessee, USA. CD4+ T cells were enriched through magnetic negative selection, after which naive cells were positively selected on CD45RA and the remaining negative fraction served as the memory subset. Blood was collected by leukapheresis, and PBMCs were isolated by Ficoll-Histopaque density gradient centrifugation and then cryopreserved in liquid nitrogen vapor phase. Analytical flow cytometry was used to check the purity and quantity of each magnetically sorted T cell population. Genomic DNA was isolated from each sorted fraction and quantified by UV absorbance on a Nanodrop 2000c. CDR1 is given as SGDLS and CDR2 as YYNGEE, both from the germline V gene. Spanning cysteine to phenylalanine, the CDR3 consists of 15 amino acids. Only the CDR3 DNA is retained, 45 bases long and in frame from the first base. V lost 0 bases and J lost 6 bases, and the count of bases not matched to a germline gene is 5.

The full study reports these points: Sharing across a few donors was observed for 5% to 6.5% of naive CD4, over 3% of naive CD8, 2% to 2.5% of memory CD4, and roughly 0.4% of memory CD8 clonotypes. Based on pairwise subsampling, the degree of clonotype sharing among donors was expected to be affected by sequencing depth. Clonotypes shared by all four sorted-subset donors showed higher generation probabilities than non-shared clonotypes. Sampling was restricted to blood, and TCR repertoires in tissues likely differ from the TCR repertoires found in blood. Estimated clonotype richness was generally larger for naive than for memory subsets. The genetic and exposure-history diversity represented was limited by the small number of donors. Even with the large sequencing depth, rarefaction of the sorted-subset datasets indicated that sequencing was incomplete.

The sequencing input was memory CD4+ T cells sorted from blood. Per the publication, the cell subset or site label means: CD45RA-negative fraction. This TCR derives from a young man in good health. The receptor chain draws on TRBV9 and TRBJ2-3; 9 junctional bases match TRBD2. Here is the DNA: TGTGCCAGCAGCGTAGGGGGACTAGCTCAGGATACGCAGTATTTT. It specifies CASSVGGLAQDTQYF.